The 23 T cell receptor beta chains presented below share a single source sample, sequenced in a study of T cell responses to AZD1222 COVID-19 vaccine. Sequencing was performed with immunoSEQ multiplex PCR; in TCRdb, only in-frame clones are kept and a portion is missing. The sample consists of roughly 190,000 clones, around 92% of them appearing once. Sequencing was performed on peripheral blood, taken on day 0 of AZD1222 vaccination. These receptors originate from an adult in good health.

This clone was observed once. CDR3 in DNA: TGTGCCAGCAGCTTTCGGGACAGGGCCCAAGAGACCCAGTACTTC. Translation: CASSFRDRAQETQYF. This chain links TRBV7-2 with TRBJ2-5; TRBD1 aligns across 9 bases. The CDR3 runs 15 residues. Germline CDR1 is SGHTA and CDR2 is FQGNSA. The junction had 3 bases not matched to a gene; V was cut back by 3 bases and J by 1 base.

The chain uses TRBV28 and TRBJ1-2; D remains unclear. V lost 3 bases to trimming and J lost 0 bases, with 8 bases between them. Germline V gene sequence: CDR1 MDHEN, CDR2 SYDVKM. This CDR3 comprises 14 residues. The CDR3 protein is CASSFPGSNYGYTF. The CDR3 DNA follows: TGTGCCAGCAGTTTTCCGGGGTCTAACTATGGCTACACCTTC.

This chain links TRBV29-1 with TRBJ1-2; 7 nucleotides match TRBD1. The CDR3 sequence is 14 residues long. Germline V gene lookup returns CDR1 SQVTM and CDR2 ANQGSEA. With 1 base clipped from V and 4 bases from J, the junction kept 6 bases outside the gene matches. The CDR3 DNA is TGCAGCGTTGAAGCCCCCCGGGACAGCTATGGCTACACCTTC. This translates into CSVEAPRDSYGYTF.

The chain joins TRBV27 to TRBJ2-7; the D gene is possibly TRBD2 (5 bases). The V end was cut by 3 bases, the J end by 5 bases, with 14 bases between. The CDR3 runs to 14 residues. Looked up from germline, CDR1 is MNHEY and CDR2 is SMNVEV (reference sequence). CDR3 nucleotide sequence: TGTGCCAGCAGTTTGGGAACCACCGGGGACGAGCAGTACTTC. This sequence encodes CASSLGTTGDEQYF.

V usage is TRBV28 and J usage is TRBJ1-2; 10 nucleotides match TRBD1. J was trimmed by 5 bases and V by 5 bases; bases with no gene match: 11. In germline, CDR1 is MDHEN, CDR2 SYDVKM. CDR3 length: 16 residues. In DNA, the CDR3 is TGTGCCAGCAGTCCCACTCGGACAGGGGGATCATATGGCTACACCTTC. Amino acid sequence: CASSPTRTGGSYGYTF.

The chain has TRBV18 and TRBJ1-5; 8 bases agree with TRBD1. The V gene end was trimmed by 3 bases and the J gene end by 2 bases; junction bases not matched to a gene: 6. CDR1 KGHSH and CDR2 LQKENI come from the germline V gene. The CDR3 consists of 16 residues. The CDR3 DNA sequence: TGTGCCAGCTCACCCGGTCCGGGACAGGGCAATCAGCCCCAGCATTTT. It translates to CASSPGPGQGNQPQHF.

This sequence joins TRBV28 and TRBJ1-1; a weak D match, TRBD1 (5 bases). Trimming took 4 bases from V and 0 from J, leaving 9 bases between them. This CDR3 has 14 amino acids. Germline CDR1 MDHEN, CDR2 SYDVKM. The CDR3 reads CASSSGTVNTEAFF. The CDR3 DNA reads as TGTGCCAGCAGTTCGGGGACGGTGAACACTGAAGCTTTCTTT. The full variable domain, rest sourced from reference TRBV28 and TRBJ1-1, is DVKVTQSSRYLVKRTGEKVFLECVQDMDHENMFWYRQDPGLGLRLIYFSYDVKMKEKGDIPEGYSVSREKKERFSLILESASTNQTSMYLCASSSGTVNTEAFFGQGTRLTVV.

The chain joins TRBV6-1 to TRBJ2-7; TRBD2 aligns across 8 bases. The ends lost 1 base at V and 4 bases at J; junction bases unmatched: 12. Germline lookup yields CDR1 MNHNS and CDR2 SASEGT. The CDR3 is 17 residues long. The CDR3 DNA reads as TGTGCCAGCAGTGAAGAGGGCGGGGGGTCCATCTTTTACGAGCAGTACTTC. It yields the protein CASSEEGGGSIFYEQYF.

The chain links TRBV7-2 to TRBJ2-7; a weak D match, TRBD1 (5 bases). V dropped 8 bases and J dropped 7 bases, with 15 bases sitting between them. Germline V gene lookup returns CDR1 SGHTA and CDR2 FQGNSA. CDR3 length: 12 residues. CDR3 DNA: TGTGCCAGCGGGCAGGGAATAGGAGAGCAGTACTTC. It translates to CASGQGIGEQYF. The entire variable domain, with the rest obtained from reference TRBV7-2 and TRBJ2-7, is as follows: GAGVSQSPSNKVTEKGKDVELRCDPISGHTALYWYRQSLGQGLEFLIYFQGNSAPDKSGLPSDRFSAERTGGSVSTLTIQRTQQEDSAVYLCASGQGIGEQYFGPGTRLTVT.

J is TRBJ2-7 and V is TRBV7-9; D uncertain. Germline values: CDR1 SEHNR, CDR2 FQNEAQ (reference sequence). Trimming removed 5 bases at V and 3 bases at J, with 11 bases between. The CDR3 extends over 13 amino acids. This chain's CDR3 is CASSPQPRYEQYF. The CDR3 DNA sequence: TGTGCCAGCAGCCCGCAACCGCGCTACGAGCAGTACTTC.

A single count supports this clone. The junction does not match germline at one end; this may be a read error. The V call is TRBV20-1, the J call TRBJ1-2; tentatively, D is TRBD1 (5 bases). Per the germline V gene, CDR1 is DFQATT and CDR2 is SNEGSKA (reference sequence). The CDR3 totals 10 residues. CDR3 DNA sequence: TGTTCGACAGCCAACTATGGCTACACCTTC. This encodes CSTANYGYTF.

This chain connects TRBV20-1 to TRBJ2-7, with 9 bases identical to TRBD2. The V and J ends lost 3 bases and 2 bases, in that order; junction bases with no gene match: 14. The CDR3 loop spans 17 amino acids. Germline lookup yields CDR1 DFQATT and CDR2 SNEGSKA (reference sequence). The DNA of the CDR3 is TGCAGTGCTAGTACCCTCGGGGAGCGGGGGGAAACCTACGAGCAGTACTTC. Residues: CSASTLGERGETYEQYF.

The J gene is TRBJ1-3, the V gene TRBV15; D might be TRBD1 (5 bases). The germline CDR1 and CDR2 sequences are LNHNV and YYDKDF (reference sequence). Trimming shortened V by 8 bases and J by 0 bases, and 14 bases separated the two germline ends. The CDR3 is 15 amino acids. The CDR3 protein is CATSRGESSGNTIYF. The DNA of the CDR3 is TGTGCCACCTCCCGGGGGGAAAGCTCTGGAAACACCATATATTTT. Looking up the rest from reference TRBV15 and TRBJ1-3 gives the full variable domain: DAMVIQNPRYQVTQFGKPVTLSCSQTLNHNVMYWYQQKSSQAPKLLFHYYDKDFNNEADTPDNFQSRRPNTSFCFLDIRSPGLGDTAMYLCATSRGESSGNTIYFGEGSWLTVV.

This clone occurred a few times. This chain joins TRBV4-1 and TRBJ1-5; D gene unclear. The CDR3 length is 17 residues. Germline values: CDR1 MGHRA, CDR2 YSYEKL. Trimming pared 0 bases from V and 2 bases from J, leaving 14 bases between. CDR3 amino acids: CASSQEQTAWGNQPQHF. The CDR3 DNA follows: TGCGCCAGCAGCCAAGAACAAACCGCTTGGGGCAATCAGCCCCAGCATTTT.

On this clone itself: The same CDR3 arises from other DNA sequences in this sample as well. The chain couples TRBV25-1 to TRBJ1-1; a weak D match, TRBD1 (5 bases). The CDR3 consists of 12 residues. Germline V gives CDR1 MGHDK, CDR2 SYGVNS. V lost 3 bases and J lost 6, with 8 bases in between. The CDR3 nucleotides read TGTGCCAGCAGTGATCGAGGGGCTGAAGCTTTCTTT. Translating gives CASSDRGAEAFF.

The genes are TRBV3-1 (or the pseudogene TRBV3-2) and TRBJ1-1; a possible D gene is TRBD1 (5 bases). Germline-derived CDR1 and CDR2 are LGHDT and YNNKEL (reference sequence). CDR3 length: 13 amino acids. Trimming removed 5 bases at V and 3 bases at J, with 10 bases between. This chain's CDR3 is CASSARVYTEAFF. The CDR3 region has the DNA TGTGCCAGCAGCGCCAGGGTGTACACTGAAGCTTTCTTT.

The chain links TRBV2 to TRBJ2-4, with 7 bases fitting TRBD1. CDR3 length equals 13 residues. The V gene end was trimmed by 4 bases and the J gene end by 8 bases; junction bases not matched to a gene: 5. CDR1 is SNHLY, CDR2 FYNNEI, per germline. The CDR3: CASSGTGEDIQYF. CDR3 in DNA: TGTGCCAGCAGTGGGACAGGAGAGGACATTCAGTACTTC.

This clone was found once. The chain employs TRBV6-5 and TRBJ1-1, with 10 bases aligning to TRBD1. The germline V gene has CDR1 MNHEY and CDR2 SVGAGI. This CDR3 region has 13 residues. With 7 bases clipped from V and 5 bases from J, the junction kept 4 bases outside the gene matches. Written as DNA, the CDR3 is TGTGCCAGCACTAGGGGACAGGGGACTGAAGCTTTCTTT. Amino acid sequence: CASTRGQGTEAFF.

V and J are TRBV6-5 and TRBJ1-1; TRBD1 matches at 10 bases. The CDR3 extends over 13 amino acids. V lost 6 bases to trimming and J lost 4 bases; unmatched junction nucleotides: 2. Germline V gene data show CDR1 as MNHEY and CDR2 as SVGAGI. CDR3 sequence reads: CASRGQGSTEAFF. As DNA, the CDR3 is TGTGCCAGCAGGGGACAGGGGTCCACTGAAGCTTTCTTT.

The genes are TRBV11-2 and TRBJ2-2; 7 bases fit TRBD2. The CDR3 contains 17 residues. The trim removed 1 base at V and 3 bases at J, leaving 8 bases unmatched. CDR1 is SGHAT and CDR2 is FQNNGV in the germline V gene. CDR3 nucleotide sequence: TGTGCCAGCAGCTTAGCGTGGGCGGGGAGGGACACCGGGGAGCTGTTTTTT. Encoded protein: CASSLAWAGRDTGELFF.

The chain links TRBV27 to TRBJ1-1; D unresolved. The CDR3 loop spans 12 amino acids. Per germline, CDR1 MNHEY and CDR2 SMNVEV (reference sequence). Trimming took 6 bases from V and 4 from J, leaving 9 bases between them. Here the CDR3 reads CASRGWVTEAFF. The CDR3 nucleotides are TGTGCCAGCAGGGGGTGGGTCACTGAAGCTTTCTTT.

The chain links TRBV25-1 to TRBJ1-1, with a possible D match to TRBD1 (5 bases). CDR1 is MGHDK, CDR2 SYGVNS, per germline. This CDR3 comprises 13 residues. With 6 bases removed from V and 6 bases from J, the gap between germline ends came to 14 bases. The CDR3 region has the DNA TGTGCCAGCAGCGTCCCAGGGAGATCTGAAGCTTTCTTT. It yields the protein CASSVPGRSEAFF.

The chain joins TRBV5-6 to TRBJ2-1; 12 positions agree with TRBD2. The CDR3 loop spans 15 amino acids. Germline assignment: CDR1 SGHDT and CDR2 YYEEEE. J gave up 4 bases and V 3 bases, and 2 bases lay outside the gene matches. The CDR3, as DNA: TGTGCCAGCAGCTCACTAGCGGGGGGTTACAATGAGCAGTTCTTC. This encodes CASSSLAGGYNEQFF.